What follows are 32 T cell receptor beta chains derived from one specimen sequenced in a study of blood T cell repertoires in COVID-19. Generated by immunoSEQ multiplex PCR, the TCRdb table keeps only in-frame clones and is missing some. The sample lists 200,000 to 300,000 clones, about nine tenths occurring once. The source material was peripheral blood. The source of these receptors is a woman in her thirties or forties with acute or convalescent COVID-19.

The chain joins TRBV15 to TRBJ1-1, with TRBD1 identical over 8 bases. The germline V gene encodes CDR1 LNHNV and CDR2 YYDKDF (reference sequence). The length of the CDR3 is 16 residues. V lost 0 bases to trimming and J lost 5 bases; unmatched junction nucleotides: 8. CDR3 in DNA: TGTGCCACCAGCAGAGATCGGACAGGGCGGAGTACTGAAGCTTTCTTT. Encoded protein: CATSRDRTGRSTEAFF.

A remark on this clone: The same CDR3 can be traced to other DNA sequences in this sample. This chain joins TRBV18 and TRBJ1-1; D is undetermined. With 1 base removed from V and 1 base from J, the gap between germline ends came to 10 bases. This CDR3 is built from 15 residues. Germline CDR1 and CDR2: KGHSH and LQKENI. The CDR3 reads CASSPQRQGNTEAFF. DNA for the CDR3: TGTGCCAGCTCACCACAGAGACAAGGGAACACTGAAGCTTTCTTT.

This clone has only one observation. The V gene is TRBV21-1, the J gene TRBJ2-7; the D call in the table, TRBD2, was not verified against the DNA. TRBV21-1 is labeled a pseudogene. CDR3 length: 19 amino acids. The CDR3 here is CASSKGPTSGKSLPYEQYV. In DNA form, the CDR3 reads TGTGCCAGCAGCAAAGGTCCGACTAGCGGAAAATCCTTACCCTACGAGCAGTACGTC.

The J gene is TRBJ2-3, the V gene TRBV5-4; TRBD2 aligns across 9 bases. Germline V gives CDR1 SGHNT, CDR2 YYREEE (reference sequence). V lost 5 bases and J lost 1; bases outside the gene matches: 8. This CDR3 has 16 amino acids. The CDR3 bases are TGTGCCAGCAGGGAAGCGGGGGGATGGGGCACAGATACGCAGTATTTT. Translation gives CASREAGGWGTDTQYF. The entire variable domain, with the rest obtained from reference TRBV5-4 and TRBJ2-3, is as follows: ETGVTQSPTHLIKTRGQQVTLRCSSQSGHNTVSWYQQALGQGPQFIFQYYREEENGRGNFPPRFSGLQFPNYSSELNVNALELDDSALYLCASREAGGWGTDTQYFGPGTRLTVL.

The CDR3 DNA follows: TGTGCCAGCAGTGAAAGGTGGCAGGAATCGTACAATGAGCAGTTCTTC. Protein: CASSERWQESYNEQFF. V and J are TRBV2 and TRBJ2-1; D gene unclear. The CDR3 extends over 16 amino acids. V lost 2 bases and J lost 4, with 15 bases in between. Germline V CDR1 and CDR2: SNHLY, FYNNEI. The whole variable domain, remainder taken from reference TRBV2 and TRBJ2-1, is EPEVTQTPSHQVTQMGQEVILRCVPISNHLYFYWYRQILGQKVEFLVSFYNNEISEKSEIFDDQFSVERPDGSNFTLKIRSTKLEDSAMYFCASSERWQESYNEQFFGPGTRLTVL.

This clone was counted a few times. This chain links TRBV4-1 with TRBJ2-1; 7 positions agree with TRBD1. Germline trimming cut 2 bases from V and 6 bases from J; bases unmatched to any gene: 7. The germline gives CDR1 MGHRA, CDR2 YSYEKL. The CDR3 totals 15 residues. CDR3 amino acids: CASSQMLAGGNEQFF. CDR3 DNA sequence: TGCGCCAGCAGCCAAATGTTAGCAGGGGGCAATGAGCAGTTCTTC.

The chain carries TRBV19 and TRBJ1-2; D is unclear. V was trimmed by 6 bases and J by 7 bases, leaving 9 bases between them. CDR3 size: 11 residues. CDR1 is LNHDA, CDR2 SQIVND, per germline (reference sequence). DNA of the CDR3: TGTGCCAGTAGGAGGGCCGCTGGCTACACCTTC. Residues: CASRRAAGYTF.

V and J are TRBV7-9 and TRBJ1-2; 10 nucleotides line up with TRBD1. This CDR3 contains 15 residues. After removal of 6 bases from V and 3 bases from J, the junction contained 7 bases not matched to a gene. Germline lookup yields CDR1 SEHNR and CDR2 FQNEAQ (reference sequence). CDR3: CASRRTGGYHYGYTF. In DNA form, the CDR3 reads TGTGCCAGCAGAAGGACAGGGGGGTATCACTATGGCTACACCTTC.

In its sample, this clone was seen once. The chain couples TRBV30 to TRBJ1-1; D gene unclear. Germline-derived CDR1 and CDR2 are GTSNPN and SVGIG (reference sequence). CDR3 length: 15 residues. V was trimmed by 4 bases and J by 4 bases, leaving 19 bases between them. The CDR3 DNA sequence: TGTGCCTGGAACCAACAAAGCCGGGGAGGCACTGAAGCTTTCTTT. Its translation: CAWNQQSRGGTEAFF.

This rearrangement joins TRBV24-1 to TRBJ2-1, with D possibly matching TRBD1 (5 bases). The CDR3 totals 13 residues. Germline V gene lookup returns CDR1 KGHDR and CDR2 SFDVKD. Trimming removed 4 bases at V and 7 bases at J, with 10 bases between. CDR3 sequence: CATSEGARNEQFF. CDR3 bases: TGTGCCACCAGTGAAGGGGCGAGGAATGAGCAGTTCTTC.

The chain combines TRBV6-5 with TRBJ1-4; 7 bases fit TRBD1. This CDR3 is 15 amino acids long. V gave up 3 bases and J gave up 8 bases; unmatched junction bases: 9. Germline V gives CDR1 MNHEY, CDR2 SVGAGI. The CDR3 loop reads CASSYLAGGREKLFF. Written as DNA, the CDR3 is TGTGCCAGCAGTTATCTGGCAGGGGGTAGGGAAAAACTGTTTTTT.

The rearrangement links TRBV2 to TRBJ1-5; D gene ambiguous. The V end was cut by 5 bases, the J end by 5 bases, with 10 bases between. This CDR3 comprises 13 residues. The germline V gene has CDR1 SNHLY and CDR2 FYNNEI. CDR3 DNA: TGTGCCAGCAGTAGCGAGGGCCATCAGCCCCAGCATTTT. Protein product: CASSSEGHQPQHF.

This clone turned up a few times. The genes are TRBV18 and TRBJ1-3; no firm D call. V was cut by 2 bases and J by 0 bases, with 8 bases left in between. CDR1 is KGHSH, CDR2 LQKENI, per germline. The CDR3 spans 15 residues. This CDR3 reads CASSPSVVSGNTIYF. The CDR3 bases are TGTGCCAGCTCACCATCCGTTGTCTCTGGAAACACCATATATTTT.

The V gene is TRBV2, the J gene TRBJ2-3; TRBD1 might be the D (6 bases). The CDR3 is made up of 17 amino acids. CDR1 and CDR2 (germline): SNHLY, FYNNEI. Trimming cost V 4 bases and J 8 bases, with 25 bases left between them. Here the CDR3 DNA reads TGTGCCAGCAGTGCGACGACAGGCACCTCTCTTTCGGGTACGCAGTATTTT. Its protein product is CASSATTGTSLSGTQYF.

The chain uses TRBV3-1 (or the pseudogene TRBV3-2) and TRBJ1-5; D ambiguous. This CDR3 is built from 14 residues. The germline V and J ends were trimmed by 0 bases and 7 bases, with 10 bases remaining between them. Germline CDR1 and CDR2: LGHDT and YNNKEL (reference sequence). The CDR3 coding sequence is TGTGCCAGCAGCCAAGATTTTCCGGGGCAGCCCCAGCATTTT. It translates to CASSQDFPGQPQHF.

The chain has TRBV7-6 and TRBJ1-3; maybe TRBD1 (5 bases). Germline V gene sequence: CDR1 SGHVS, CDR2 FNYEAQ. This CDR3 region has 16 residues. Trimming took 1 base from V and 1 from J, leaving 11 bases between them. The CDR3 region has the DNA TGTGCCAGCAGCTTAGGTACCGGGACTTCTGGAAACACCATATATTTT. It yields the protein CASSLGTGTSGNTIYF.

This chain links TRBV27 with TRBJ1-2, with D perhaps matching TRBD1 (6 bases). V lost 0 bases and J lost 8, with 19 bases in between. This CDR3 region has 16 residues. Germline assignment: CDR1 MNHEY and CDR2 SMNVEV (reference sequence). CDR3 nucleotides: TGTGCCAGCAGTTTATCGTGGACAGACCTGGCGTGGGGCTACACCTTC. Translated: CASSLSWTDLAWGYTF.

The J gene is TRBJ1-1, the V gene TRBV28; D not certain. The ends were cut back, 1 base at V and 1 base at J, with 7 bases in the middle. CDR1 is MDHEN and CDR2 is SYDVKM in the germline V gene. The CDR3 runs to 14 residues. The CDR3 DNA reads TGTGCCAGCAGTTTATCAAACAGGAACACTGAAGCTTTCTTT. Its protein is CASSLSNRNTEAFF.

V is TRBV5-4 and J is TRBJ2-7; 13 bases line up with TRBD2. Germline lookup yields CDR1 SGHNT and CDR2 YYREEE (reference sequence). This CDR3 has 19 amino acids. Trimming cost V 3 bases and J 2 bases; bases outside gene matches: 14. The CDR3 is CASSSPRTSGGSPAYEQYV. CDR3 sequence (DNA): TGTGCCAGCAGCTCCCCGAGGACTAGCGGGGGATCCCCGGCCTACGAGCAGTACGTC.

V gene TRBV18 combines with J gene TRBJ2-7; possibly TRBD1 for D (5 bases). V gave up 0 bases and J gave up 0 bases, with 6 bases separating them. The CDR3 is 14 amino acids. The germline V gene has CDR1 KGHSH and CDR2 LQKENI. CDR3 sequence (DNA): TGTGCCAGCTCACCACCGACAGACTCCTACGAGCAGTACGTC. This translates into CASSPPTDSYEQYV.

The rearrangement joins TRBV11-2 to TRBJ2-3; TRBD2 might be the D (5 bases). Germline values: CDR1 SGHAT, CDR2 FQNNGV. The CDR3 runs 14 residues. V lost 6 bases, J lost 0 bases, and 10 bases lay in between. The CDR3 sequence: CASRQPGSTDTQYF. The CDR3 nucleotides are TGTGCCAGCAGACAACCGGGGAGCACAGATACGCAGTATTTT.

The chain recombines TRBV18 with TRBJ1-1, with 7 positions matching TRBD1. V was clipped by 5 bases and J by 6 bases; unmatched bases: 3. This CDR3 is built from 12 residues. The germline V gene encodes CDR1 KGHSH and CDR2 LQKENI. CDR3 coding DNA: TGTGCCAGCTCAATACAGGGGTCTGAAGCTTTCTTT. As protein: CASSIQGSEAFF. The full variable domain, in which reference TRBV18 and TRBJ1-1 provide the parts outside the CDR3, is NAGVMQNPRHLVRRRGQEARLRCSPMKGHSHVYWYRQLPEEGLKFMVYLQKENIIDESGMPKERFSAEFPKEGPSILRIQQVVRGDSAAYFCASSIQGSEAFFGQGTRLTVV.

V usage is TRBV10-3 and J usage is TRBJ1-4; TRBD1 matches 9 bases. Germline V gene sequence: CDR1 ENHRY, CDR2 SYGVKD. The CDR3 length is 18 residues. V shed 4 bases and J 5 bases; nucleotides not matched to a gene: 14. Written as DNA, the CDR3 is TGTGCCATCAGTGCGCAGACCGGGACAGGGAGACCGAATGAAAAACTGTTTTTT. Translating gives CAISAQTGTGRPNEKLFF.

This chain joins TRBV19 and TRBJ1-2; 12 bases are shared with TRBD1. The germline gives CDR1 LNHDA, CDR2 SQIVND (reference sequence). CDR3 length: 15 amino acids. The V and J ends lost 2 bases and 7 bases, in that order; junction bases with no gene match: 5. This CDR3 reads CASSIRGQGAGGYTF. CDR3 nucleotides: TGTGCCAGTAGTATAAGGGGACAGGGGGCAGGTGGCTACACCTTC.

This rearrangement joins TRBV28 to TRBJ1-1, with TRBD1 matching 7 bases. Germline lookup yields CDR1 MDHEN and CDR2 SYDVKM. After removal of 4 bases from V and 4 bases from J, the junction contained 15 bases not matched to a gene. The CDR3 is 17 amino acids. The CDR3 region has the DNA TGTGCCAGCAGTTCCTCCCTAGGAGGGGGCACGTCCACTGAAGCTTTCTTT. Translation: CASSSSLGGGTSTEAFF.

CDR3 amino acids: CASSALGWDTQYF. The CDR3 DNA sequence: TGTGCCAGCAGCGCCCTAGGTTGGGATACGCAGTATTTT. The chain employs TRBV9 and TRBJ2-3; D remains unclear. Trimming left V 3 bases short and J 6 bases short, with 11 bases between. Per the germline V gene, CDR1 is SGDLS and CDR2 is YYNGEE. The CDR3 length is 13 residues.

This rearrangement joins TRBV5-1 to TRBJ1-4, with D unresolved. The V and J ends lost 4 bases and 6 bases respectively, with 13 bases between them. CDR1 is SGHRS and CDR2 is YFSETQ in the germline V gene. The CDR3 length is 14 residues. CDR3 sequence: CASSRGGVYEKLFF. In DNA form, the CDR3 reads TGCGCCAGCAGCCGGGGAGGTGTTTATGAAAAACTGTTTTTT.

This chain uses TRBV5-1 with TRBJ1-1, with D hard to call. V gave up 2 bases and J gave up 10 bases, with 15 bases separating them. Germline values: CDR1 SGHRS, CDR2 YFSETQ. There are 13 residues in the CDR3. The CDR3, as DNA: TGCGCCAGCAGCTTCGGCCCGGAGCCCGGAGCTTTCTTT. Residues: CASSFGPEPGAFF.

This chain links TRBV5-6 with TRBJ2-3; 7 positions agree with TRBD1. There are 13 residues in the CDR3. The ends lost 5 bases at V and 6 bases at J; junction bases unmatched: 6. Per the germline V gene, CDR1 is SGHDT and CDR2 is YYEEEE. In nucleotides, the CDR3 is TGTGCCAGCAGGCCAGGGGGTTGGGATACGCAGTATTTT. Translating it yields CASRPGGWDTQYF.

DNA for the CDR3: TGCGCCAGCAGCGTGCGGTTAGACACAGATACGCAGTATTTT. Amino acids: CASSVRLDTDTQYF. This sequence joins TRBV5-1 and TRBJ2-3, with D uncertain. Deletions cut 4 bases from V and 2 bases from J, with 11 bases between. The CDR3 runs to 14 residues. Germline V gene data show CDR1 as SGHRS and CDR2 as YFSETQ.

The chain carries TRBV12-3 or TRBV12-4 and TRBJ2-2; D might be TRBD2 (5 bases). The CDR3 has 13 amino acids. Trimming removed 9 bases at V and 0 bases at J, with 8 bases between. The CDR3: CARGRANTGELFF. In nucleotides, the CDR3 is TGTGCCAGAGGGCGGGCGAACACCGGGGAGCTGTTTTTT.

J is TRBJ1-5 and V is TRBV19; D is undetermined. The germline V gene encodes CDR1 LNHDA and CDR2 SQIVND (reference sequence). Between the trimmed V and J ends, which lost 3 bases and 11 bases, there was a span of 14 bases. This CDR3 is 13 amino acids long. For the CDR3, the DNA is TGTGCCAGTAGTATCGGAGGAACAAGGGCCCAGCATTTT. Its protein is CASSIGGTRAQHF.